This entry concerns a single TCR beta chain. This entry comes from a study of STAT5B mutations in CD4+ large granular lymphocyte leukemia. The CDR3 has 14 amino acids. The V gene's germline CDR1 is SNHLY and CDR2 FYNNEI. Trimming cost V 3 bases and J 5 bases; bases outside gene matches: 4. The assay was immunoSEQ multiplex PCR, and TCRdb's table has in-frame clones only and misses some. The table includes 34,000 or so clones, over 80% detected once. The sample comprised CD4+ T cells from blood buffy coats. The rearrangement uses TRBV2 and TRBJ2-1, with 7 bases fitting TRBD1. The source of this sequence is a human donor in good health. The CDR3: CASSDLGQDNEQFF. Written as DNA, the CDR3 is TGTGCCAGCAGTGATCTCGGACAGGACAATGAGCAGTTCTTC.